This T cell receptor (beta chain) was sequenced during a study of human T cells and chemical hapten exposure. Study outcomes and limitations: More PT1 expanded TCRs went with higher patch test scores.

This CDR3 has 17 residues. Stated time point: patch test 1, 2 weeks after DPC sensitization. The treatment is: therapeutic diphenylcyclopropenone sensitization with weekly scalp DPC. Authors' processing steps: Between about 20,000 and 690,600 TCRs appeared in each sample, and the median stood at around 92,000. TCRdb reanalysed the RACE reads using MiXCR and keeps one entry per CDR3 protein. It is TCRdb's table, rather than the study itself, that gives the V and J calls and clone size. The sample holds approximately 49,000 distinct CDR3 sequences, 8% to 9.5% seen once. This clonotype was counted many times. The antigen remains unidentified.

The material sequenced was whole blood, taken in connection with sensitization to the hapten diphenylcyclopropenone (DPC). The TCR was taken from a woman aged 45-60 years with alopecia areata. Some clones in this sample may be carry-over from other donors' samples. The chain joins TRBV12-1 to TRBJ2-2; the table's D call of TRBD2 was not tested on the DNA. TRBV12-1 is recorded as a pseudogene. CDR3 residues: CASSLPAPGLAAGELFF. The DNA for the CDR3 is TGTGCCAGCAGCTTACCTGCCCCGGGACTAGCGGCCGGGGAGCTGTTTTTT.